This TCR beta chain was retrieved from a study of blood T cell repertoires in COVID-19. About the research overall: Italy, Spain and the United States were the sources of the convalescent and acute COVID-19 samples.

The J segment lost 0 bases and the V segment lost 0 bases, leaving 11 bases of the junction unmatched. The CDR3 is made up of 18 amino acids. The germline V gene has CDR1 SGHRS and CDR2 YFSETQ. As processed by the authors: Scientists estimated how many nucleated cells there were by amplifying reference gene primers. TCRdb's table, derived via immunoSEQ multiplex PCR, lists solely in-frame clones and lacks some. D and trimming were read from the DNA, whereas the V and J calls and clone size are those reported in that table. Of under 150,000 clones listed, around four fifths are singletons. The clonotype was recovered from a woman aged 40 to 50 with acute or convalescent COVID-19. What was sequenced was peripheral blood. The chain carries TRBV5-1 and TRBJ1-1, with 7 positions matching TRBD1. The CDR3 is CASSLGDQQGNMNTEAFF. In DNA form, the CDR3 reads TGCGCCAGCAGCTTGGGGGACCAACAGGGGAATATGAACACTGAAGCTTTCTTT.